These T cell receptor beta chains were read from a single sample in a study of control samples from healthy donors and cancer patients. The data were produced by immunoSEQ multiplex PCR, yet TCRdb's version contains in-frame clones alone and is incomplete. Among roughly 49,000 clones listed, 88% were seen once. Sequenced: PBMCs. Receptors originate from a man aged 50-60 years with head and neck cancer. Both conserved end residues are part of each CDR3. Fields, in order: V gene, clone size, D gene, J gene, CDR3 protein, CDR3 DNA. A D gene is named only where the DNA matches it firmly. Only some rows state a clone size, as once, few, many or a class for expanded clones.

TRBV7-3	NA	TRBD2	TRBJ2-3	CASSLSGITDTQYF	TGTGCCAGCAGTCTGAGCGGGATCACAGATACGCAGTATTTT
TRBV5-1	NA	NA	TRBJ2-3	CASSLDRYTDTQYF	TGCGCCAGCAGCTTGGACAGGTACACAGATACGCAGTATTTT
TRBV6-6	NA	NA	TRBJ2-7	CASRAWDSTYEQYF	TGTGCCAGCAGGGCTTGGGACTCGACCTACGAGCAGTACTTC
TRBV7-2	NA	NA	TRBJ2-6	CASSLVVLPGANVLTF	TGTGCCAGCAGCTTAGTAGTCTTACCTGGGGCCAACGTCCTGACTTTC
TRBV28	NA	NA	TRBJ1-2	CASSLVSGATIGYTF	TGTGCCAGCAGTTTAGTCTCAGGGGCCACTATTGGCTACACCTTC
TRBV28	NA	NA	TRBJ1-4	CASSFDGQGKDDEKLFF	TGTGCCAGCAGTTTTGATGGGCAGGGTAAAGATGATGAAAAACTGTTTTTT
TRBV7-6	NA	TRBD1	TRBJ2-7	CASSAGTGGEQYF	TGTGCCAGCAGCGCGGGGACAGGGGGCGAGCAGTACTTC
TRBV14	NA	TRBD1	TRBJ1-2	CASSLQGRNGYTF	TGTGCCAGCAGCCTACAGGGGAGAAATGGCTACACCTTC
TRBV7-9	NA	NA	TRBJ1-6	CASSLEGGLTSPLHF	TGTGCCAGCAGCTTAGAGGGGGGATTAACCTCACCCCTCCACTTT
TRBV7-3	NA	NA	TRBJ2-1	CASSLTLYNEQFF	TGTGCCAGCAGCTTAACACTATACAATGAGCAGTTCTTC
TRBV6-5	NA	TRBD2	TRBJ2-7	CASSYSWGGDPGEQYF	TGTGCCAGCAGTTACTCTTGGGGGGGGGACCCGGGCGAGCAGTACTTC
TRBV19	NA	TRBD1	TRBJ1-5	CASSIWDRYNQPQHF	TGTGCCAGTAGTATTTGGGACAGGTACAATCAGCCCCAGCATTTT
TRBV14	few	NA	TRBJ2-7	CASSQGGGRSYEQYF	TGTGCCAGCAGCCAAGGTGGAGGGCGCTCCTACGAGCAGTACTTC
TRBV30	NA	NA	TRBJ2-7	CAWSVEASYEQYF	TGTGCCTGGAGTGTGGAAGCATCCTACGAGCAGTACTTC
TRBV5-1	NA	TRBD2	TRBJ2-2	CASSPRRGGRTGELFF	TGCGCCAGCAGCCCAAGACGGGGGGGCCGAACCGGGGAGCTGTTTTTT
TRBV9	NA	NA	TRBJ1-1	CASSVGGRDKAFF	TGTGCCAGCAGCGTAGGGGGGAGGGACAAAGCTTTCTTT
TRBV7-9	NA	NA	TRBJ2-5	CASSLGVGPQETQYF	TGTGCCAGCAGTCTCGGGGTGGGGCCCCAAGAGACCCAGTACTTC
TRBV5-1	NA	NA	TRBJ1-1	CASSLEGTTEAFF	TGCGCCAGCAGCTTGGAAGGGACAACTGAAGCTTTCTTT
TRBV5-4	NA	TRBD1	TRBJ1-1	CASSPRQGLRTEAFF	TGTGCCAGCAGCCCGAGACAGGGGCTAAGGACTGAAGCTTTCTTT